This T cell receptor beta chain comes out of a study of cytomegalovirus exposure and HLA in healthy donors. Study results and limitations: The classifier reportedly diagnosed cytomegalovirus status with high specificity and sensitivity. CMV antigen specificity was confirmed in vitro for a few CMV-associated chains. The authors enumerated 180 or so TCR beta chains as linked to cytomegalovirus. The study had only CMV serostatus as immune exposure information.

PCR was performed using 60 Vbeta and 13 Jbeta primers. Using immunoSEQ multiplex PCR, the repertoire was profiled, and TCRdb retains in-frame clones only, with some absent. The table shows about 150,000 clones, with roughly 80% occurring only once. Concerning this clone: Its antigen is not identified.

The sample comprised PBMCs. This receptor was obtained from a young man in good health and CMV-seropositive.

CDR3 loop: CAWSPGAETGNTIYF. As DNA, the CDR3 is TGTGCCTGGAGCCCAGGGGCGGAGACTGGAAACACCATATATTTT. The V gene is TRBV30, the J gene TRBJ1-3, with TRBD1 as a possible D gene (6 bases). This CDR3 spans 15 amino acids. V was clipped by 3 bases and J by 2 bases, with 14 bases between them. From germline, CDR1 is GTSNPN and CDR2 SVGIG (reference sequence).